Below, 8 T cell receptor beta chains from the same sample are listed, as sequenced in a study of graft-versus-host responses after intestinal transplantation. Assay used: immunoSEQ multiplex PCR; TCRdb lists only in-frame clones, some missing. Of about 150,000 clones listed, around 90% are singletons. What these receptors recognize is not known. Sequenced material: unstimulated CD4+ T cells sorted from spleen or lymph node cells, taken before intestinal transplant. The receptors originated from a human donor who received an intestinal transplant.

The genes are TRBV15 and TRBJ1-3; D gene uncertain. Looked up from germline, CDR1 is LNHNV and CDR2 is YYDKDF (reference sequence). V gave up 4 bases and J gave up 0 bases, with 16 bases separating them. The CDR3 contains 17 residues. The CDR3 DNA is TGTGCCACCAGCATCCTCAGGACGGTTAGCTCTGGAAACACCATATATTTT. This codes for CATSILRTVSSGNTIYF. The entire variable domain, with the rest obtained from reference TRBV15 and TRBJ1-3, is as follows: DAMVIQNPRYQVTQFGKPVTLSCSQTLNHNVMYWYQQKSSQAPKLLFHYYDKDFNNEADTPDNFQSRRPNTSFCFLDIRSPGLGDTAMYLCATSILRTVSSGNTIYFGEGSWLTVV.

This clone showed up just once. CDR3 sequence: CASSRDLPLDNEQFF. The CDR3 DNA is TGTGCCAGCAGTCGGGACCTTCCATTGGACAATGAGCAGTTCTTC. V gene TRBV2 combines with J gene TRBJ2-1; D may correspond to TRBD1 or TRBD2 (5 bases each). There are 15 residues in the CDR3. Germline V lookup: CDR1 SNHLY, CDR2 FYNNEI. V shed 5 bases and J shed 5 bases, with 16 bases lying between them.

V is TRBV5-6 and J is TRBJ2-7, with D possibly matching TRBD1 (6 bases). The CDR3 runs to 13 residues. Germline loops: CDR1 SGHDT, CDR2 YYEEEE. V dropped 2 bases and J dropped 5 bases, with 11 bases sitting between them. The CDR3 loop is CASSFQGTHEQYF. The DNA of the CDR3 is TGTGCCAGCAGCTTCCAGGGGACGCACGAGCAGTACTTC.

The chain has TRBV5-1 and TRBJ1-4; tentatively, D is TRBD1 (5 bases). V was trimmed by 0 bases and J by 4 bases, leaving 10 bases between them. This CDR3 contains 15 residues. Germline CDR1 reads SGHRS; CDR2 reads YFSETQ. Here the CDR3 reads CASSLAQGRNEKLFF. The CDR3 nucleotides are TGCGCCAGCAGCTTGGCTCAGGGACGTAATGAAAAACTGTTTTTT.

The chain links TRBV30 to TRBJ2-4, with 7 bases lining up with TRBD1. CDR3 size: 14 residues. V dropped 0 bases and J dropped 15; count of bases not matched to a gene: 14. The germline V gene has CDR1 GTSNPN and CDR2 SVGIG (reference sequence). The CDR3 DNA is TGTGCCTGGAGTGTAGGGGGCGAAGGGGGTCGGTTGTACTTC. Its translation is CAWSVGGEGGRLYF.

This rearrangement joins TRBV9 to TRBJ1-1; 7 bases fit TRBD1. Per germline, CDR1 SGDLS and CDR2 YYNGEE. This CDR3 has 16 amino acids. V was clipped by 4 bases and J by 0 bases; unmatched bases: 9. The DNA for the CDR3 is TGTGCCAGCAGCTCAGGGGGTGGGGCGATGAACACTGAAGCTTTCTTT. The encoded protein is CASSSGGGAMNTEAFF. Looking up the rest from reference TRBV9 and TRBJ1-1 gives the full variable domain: DSGVTQTPKHLITATGQRVTLRCSPRSGDLSVYWYQQSLDQGLQFLIQYYNGEERAKGNILERFSAQQFPDLHSELNLSSLELGDSALYFCASSSGGGAMNTEAFFGQGTRLTVV.

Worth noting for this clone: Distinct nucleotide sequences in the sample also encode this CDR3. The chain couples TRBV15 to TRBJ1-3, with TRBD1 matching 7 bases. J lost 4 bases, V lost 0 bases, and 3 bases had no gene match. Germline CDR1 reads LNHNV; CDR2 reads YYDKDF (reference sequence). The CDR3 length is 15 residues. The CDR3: CATSRDRGQGNTIYF. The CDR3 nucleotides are TGTGCCACCAGCAGAGATCGGGGACAGGGAAACACCATATATTTT.

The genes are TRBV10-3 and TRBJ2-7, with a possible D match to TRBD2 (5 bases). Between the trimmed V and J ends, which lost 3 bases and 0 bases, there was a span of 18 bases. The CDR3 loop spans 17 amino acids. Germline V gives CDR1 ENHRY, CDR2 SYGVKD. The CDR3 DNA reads TGTGCCATCAGTGAATCTTTACCGGGATTAAGCTCCTACGAGCAGTACTTC. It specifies CAISESLPGLSSYEQYF.